The 25 T cell receptor beta chains below were found in one sample sequenced in a study of blood T cells in healthy people across ages. Next came a second PCR, run for about 7 to 12 cycles, which used a sample-barcoded 5' primer along with a J-beta primer mix. MiXCR, run by TCRdb on the 5' RACE reads, gives a single entry per CDR3 protein. The table lists around 800,000 distinct CDR3 sequences, around 45% of them singletons. Sequencing input: blood. The receptors shown here come from an elderly man in good health.

There are a few counts of this clonotype. The chain combines TRBV28 with TRBJ2-5, with D hard to call. This CDR3 is 14 amino acids long. Trimming shortened V by 2 bases and J by 0 bases, and 7 bases separated the two germline ends. Germline assignment: CDR1 MDHEN and CDR2 SYDVKM. This chain's CDR3 is CASSLANYQETQYF. CDR3 in DNA: TGTGCCAGCAGTTTAGCAAACTACCAAGAGACCCAGTACTTC. Full variable domain (remainder filled in from reference TRBV28 and TRBJ2-5): DVKVTQSSRYLVKRTGEKVFLECVQDMDHENMFWYRQDPGLGLRLIYFSYDVKMKEKGDIPEGYSVSREKKERFSLILESASTNQTSMYLCASSLANYQETQYFGPGTRLLVL.

This clonotype has more than one count but fewer than ten. V gene TRBV10-3 combines with J gene TRBJ2-5, with 7 bases aligning to TRBD2. CDR1 ENHRY and CDR2 SYGVKD come from the germline V gene. Germline trimming cut 9 bases from V and 0 bases from J; bases unmatched to any gene: 1. This CDR3 spans 12 amino acids. In DNA, the CDR3 is TGTGCCATGGGGGGGGACCAAGAGACCCAGTACTTC. The encoded protein is CAMGGDQETQYF.

This clonotype has at least ten counts. The CDR3 DNA sequence: TGTGCCAGCAGCAGACAGGGGCCACGCCAAGAGACCCAGTACTTC. This codes for CASSRQGPRQETQYF. The chain joins TRBV3-1 to TRBJ2-5, with TRBD1 matching 8 bases. Germline V gene sequence: CDR1 LGHDT, CDR2 YNNKEL (reference sequence). The CDR3 is made up of 15 amino acids. After removal of 5 bases from V and 1 base from J, the junction contained 6 bases not matched to a gene.

A few counts support this clonotype. The chain carries TRBV9 and TRBJ2-3; D uncertain. The germline gives CDR1 SGDLS, CDR2 YYNGEE. Trimming cost V 0 bases and J 2 bases, with 7 bases left between them. CDR3 size: 14 residues. The CDR3 bases are TGTGCCAGCAGCGTAGGGGTAAACACAGATACGCAGTATTTT. It translates to CASSVGVNTDTQYF.

This clonotype was seen once. V usage is TRBV4-3 and J usage is TRBJ2-1; D gene ambiguous. The V end was cut by 0 bases, the J end by 7 bases, with 10 bases between. Germline V gene lookup returns CDR1 LGHNA and CDR2 YSLEER. CDR3 length: 14 amino acids. CDR3: CASSQDGRQNEQFF. Written as DNA, the CDR3 is TGCGCCAGCAGCCAAGATGGACGGCAGAATGAGCAGTTCTTC.

On this clonotype: A much larger clonotype is one base distant, so this may be a read error. This chain links TRBV28 with TRBJ2-5; tentatively, D is TRBD1 (5 bases). CDR1 MDHEN and CDR2 SYDVKM come from the germline V gene. The CDR3 is made up of 13 amino acids. V was trimmed by 4 bases and J by 5 bases, leaving 11 bases between them. In DNA, the CDR3 is TGTGCCAGCAGTTGCGGCAGGGTTGAGACCCAGTACTTC. The encoded protein is CASSCGRVETQYF.

This clonotype was recorded a few times. This chain joins TRBV28 and TRBJ1-2; TRBD1 might be the D (5 bases). This CDR3 is 12 amino acids long. V was trimmed by 5 bases and J by 5 bases, leaving 9 bases between them. The germline gives CDR1 MDHEN, CDR2 SYDVKM. CDR3 region: CASSETDYGYTF. The CDR3 DNA follows: TGTGCCAGCAGTGAGACAGATTATGGCTACACCTTC.

In its sample, this clonotype was seen a few times. V is TRBV7-8 and J is TRBJ2-4; D gene unclear. This CDR3 has 16 amino acids. The V end was cut by 5 bases, the J end by 1 base, with 15 bases between. CDR1 is SGHVS and CDR2 is FQNEAQ in the germline V gene. CDR3 loop: CASSPHGLGAKNIQYF. As DNA, the CDR3 is TGTGCCAGCAGCCCCCATGGCTTGGGGGCCAAAAACATTCAGTACTTC.

The chain is built from TRBV28 and TRBJ2-1; 9 bases match TRBD2. Trimming at V came to 8 bases and at J to 4 bases, leaving 18 bases not matched to a gene. This CDR3 is built from 18 residues. The germline V gene has CDR1 MDHEN and CDR2 SYDVKM. CDR3 loop: CASFGSAGGPRRYNEQFF. The CDR3 DNA is TGTGCCAGCTTTGGGTCCGCGGGAGGGCCTCGTAGATACAATGAGCAGTTCTTC.

The chain carries TRBV4-1 and TRBJ2-7; D is perhaps TRBD2 (5 bases). The CDR3 is 15 residues long. Germline V gene sequence: CDR1 MGHRA, CDR2 YSYEKL. The ends were cut back, 1 base at V and 3 bases at J, with 13 bases in the middle. Here the CDR3 reads CASSQGVSENYEQYF. For the CDR3, the DNA is TGCGCCAGCAGCCAAGGGGTTAGCGAAAACTACGAGCAGTACTTC.

This clonotype was recorded many times. The chain is built from TRBV7-3 and TRBJ2-3; 8 bases fit TRBD2. The CDR3 runs 15 residues. CDR1 and CDR2 (germline): SGHTA, FQGTGA. V shed 3 bases, J shed 1 base, and the junction held 3 bases outside the gene matches. CDR3: CASSFPAGGTDTQYF. CDR3 DNA: TGTGCCAGCAGCTTTCCAGCGGGAGGCACAGATACGCAGTATTTT.

The CDR3 loop reads CASSQDLYQETQYF. The CDR3 DNA sequence: TGTGCCAGCAGCCAAGACCTTTACCAAGAGACCCAGTACTTC. This sequence joins TRBV3-1 and TRBJ2-5; D not resolved. V shed 0 bases and J shed 0 bases, with 5 bases lying between them. Germline V gives CDR1 LGHDT, CDR2 YNNKEL (reference sequence). The CDR3 extends over 14 amino acids.

This chain joins TRBV20-1 and TRBJ2-3, with TRBD2 identical over 14 bases. J was trimmed by 6 bases and V by 2 bases; bases with no gene match: 10. This CDR3 contains 17 residues. CDR1 and CDR2 (germline): DFQATT, SNEGSKA (reference sequence). CDR3: CSARIGGLAGVTDTQYF. CDR3 DNA: TGCAGTGCTAGAATTGGGGGACTAGCGGGAGTAACGGATACGCAGTATTTT.

Notes on this clonotype: Mismatch with germline at one junction end may stem from a read error. Here the CDR3 reads CAGSATEGQYF. In DNA form, the CDR3 reads TGTGCCGGGAGTGCGACAGAAGGGCAGTACTTC. This chain uses TRBV30 with TRBJ2-4, with D tentatively TRBD1 or TRBD2 (5 bases each). The length of the CDR3 is 11 residues. The germline gives CDR1 GTSNPN, CDR2 SVGIG (reference sequence).

This clonotype appeared many times. This chain joins TRBV5-5 and TRBJ1-2; D perhaps matches TRBD1 (6 bases). With 4 bases removed from V and 7 bases from J, the gap between germline ends came to 14 bases. The CDR3 totals 13 residues. The germline CDR1 and CDR2 sequences are SGHKS and YYEKEE (reference sequence). CDR3 loop: CASSLQGRAGYTF. The CDR3 DNA is TGTGCCAGCAGCCTACAGGGAAGAGCTGGCTACACCTTC.

This clonotype was observed a handful of times. The rearrangement joins TRBV5-5 to TRBJ1-5; D is perhaps TRBD1 (6 bases). Trimming left V 2 bases short and J 1 base short, with 13 bases between. This CDR3 has 16 amino acids. Per germline, CDR1 SGHKS and CDR2 YYEKEE (reference sequence). DNA of the CDR3: TGTGCCAGCAGCTTAATAGGGGGAAGCAGCAATCAGCCCCAGCATTTT. This translates into CASSLIGGSSNQPQHF.

This rearrangement joins TRBV27 to TRBJ2-1; a weak D match, TRBD1 (5 bases). The DNA end lines up better with TRBJ2-7; the J call may be wrong. The CDR3 spans 15 residues. From germline, CDR1 is MNHEY and CDR2 SMNVEV (reference sequence). The CDR3 loop reads CASSLSGAEYNEQYF. CDR3 coding DNA: TGTGCCAGCAGTTTATCAGGGGCGGAGTACAATGAGCAGTACTTC.

The V and J genes are TRBV27 and TRBJ2-2; D not certain. CDR3 length equals 17 residues. Trimming pared 5 bases from V and 6 bases from J, leaving 22 bases between. The germline CDR1 and CDR2 sequences are MNHEY and SMNVEV (reference sequence). CDR3 in DNA: TGTGCCAGCAGTCCTCCCACAGCAGCCAGTCTTTCCGGGGAGCTGTTTTTT. This sequence encodes CASSPPTAASLSGELFF.

This chain connects TRBV6-2 or TRBV6-3 to TRBJ2-7, with 7 bases that match TRBD1. V trimming: 5 bases; J trimming: 5 bases; junction bases outside the gene matches: 9. Looked up from germline, CDR1 is MNHEY and CDR2 is SVGEGT. This CDR3 is built from 14 residues. The CDR3 is CASSHQGGPHEQYF. The CDR3 nucleotides are TGTGCCAGCAGTCACCAAGGGGGCCCTCACGAGCAGTACTTC.

At least ten counts were recorded for this clonotype. This chain uses TRBV10-3 with TRBJ2-7; 13 bases line up with TRBD2. The CDR3 runs to 15 residues. Trimming at V came to 10 bases and at J to 3 bases, leaving 9 bases not matched to a gene. Germline V gene lookup returns CDR1 ENHRY and CDR2 SYGVKD. For the CDR3, the DNA is TGTGCCACCGGACGGACTAGCGGGAGTTACTACGAGCAGTACTTC. Translating gives CATGRTSGSYYEQYF.

This clonotype was seen repeatedly, ten times or more. The genes are TRBV27 and TRBJ2-1; D perhaps matches TRBD1 (5 bases). This CDR3 comprises 14 residues. Germline V gene sequence: CDR1 MNHEY, CDR2 SMNVEV (reference sequence). V lost 2 bases, J lost 9 bases, and 14 bases lay in between. The CDR3 DNA reads as TGTGCCAGCAGTTTAGCAGGGAAGAATAGTGAGCAGTTCTTC. Translated, it gives CASSLAGKNSEQFF.

V is TRBV4-3 and J is TRBJ2-2; 9 bases are shared with TRBD1. The germline gives CDR1 LGHNA, CDR2 YSLEER. J lost 4 bases, V lost 4 bases, and 10 bases had no gene match. This CDR3 region has 17 residues. The CDR3 DNA reads as TGCGCCAGCAGCCTCGGCCCGGACAGGGGACTCACCGGGGAGCTGTTTTTT. Translation: CASSLGPDRGLTGELFF.

Note on this clonotype: This could be a read error, since a much larger clone is one nucleotide away. This chain connects TRBV7-3 to TRBJ2-3; 8 bases align to TRBD2. This CDR3 is built from 14 residues. Per the germline V gene, CDR1 is SGHTA and CDR2 is FQGTGA. V lost 8 bases, J lost 10 bases, and 14 bases stayed unmatched. The CDR3 reads CASSRGGGVDAQYF. CDR3 sequence (DNA): TGTGCCAGCTCCCGGGGGGGAGGAGTTGATGCGCAGTATTTT. Looking up the rest from reference TRBV7-3 and TRBJ2-3 gives the full variable domain: GAGVSQTPSNKVTEKGKYVELRCDPISGHTALYWYRQSLGQGPEFLIYFQGTGAADDSGLPNDRFFAVRPEGSVSTLKIQRTERGDSAVYLCASSRGGGVDAQYFGPGTRLTVL.

This clonotype was counted between two and nine times. The chain has TRBV9 and TRBJ2-3, with unresolved D. CDR3 length: 12 residues. The V end lost 5 bases, the J end lost 4 bases, and 8 bases lay between the germline ends. Germline V CDR1 and CDR2: SGDLS, YYNGEE. Here the CDR3 reads CASSGTADTQYF. CDR3 DNA sequence: TGTGCCAGCAGTGGCACGGCAGATACGCAGTATTTT.

The chain employs TRBV7-8 and TRBJ2-1; 7 nucleotides align to TRBD2. The junction had 3 bases not matched to a gene; V was cut back by 0 bases and J by 7 bases. CDR1 and CDR2 from the germline V gene are SGHVS and FQNEAQ. The CDR3 totals 14 residues. CDR3 sequence (DNA): TGTGCCAGCAGCTTAGCGACTAGCAGGAATGAGCAGTTCTTC. Its protein is CASSLATSRNEQFF.